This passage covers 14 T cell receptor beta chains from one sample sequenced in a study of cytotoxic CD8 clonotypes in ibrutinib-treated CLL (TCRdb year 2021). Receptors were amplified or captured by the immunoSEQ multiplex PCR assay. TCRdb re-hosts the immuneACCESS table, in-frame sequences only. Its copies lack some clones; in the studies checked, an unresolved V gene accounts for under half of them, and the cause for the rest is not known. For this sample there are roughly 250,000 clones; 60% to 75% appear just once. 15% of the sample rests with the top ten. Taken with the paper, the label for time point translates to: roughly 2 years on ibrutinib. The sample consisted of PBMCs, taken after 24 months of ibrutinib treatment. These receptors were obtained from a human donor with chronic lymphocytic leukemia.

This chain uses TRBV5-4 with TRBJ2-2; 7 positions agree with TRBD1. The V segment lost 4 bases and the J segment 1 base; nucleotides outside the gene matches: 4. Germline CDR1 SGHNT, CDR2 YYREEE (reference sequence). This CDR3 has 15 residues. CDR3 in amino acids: CASSIGTVNTGELFF. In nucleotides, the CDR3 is TGTGCCAGCAGCATCGGGACAGTGAACACCGGGGAGCTGTTTTTT.

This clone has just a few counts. CDR3 coding DNA: TGTGCCAGCAGCGTAGCGGGACTAGCGGGAGCCGGGGAGCTGTTTTTT. Its translation is CASSVAGLAGAGELFF. The V gene is TRBV9, the J gene TRBJ2-2, with 14 bases aligning to TRBD2. The CDR3 is 16 residues long. Germline values: CDR1 SGDLS, CDR2 YYNGEE. V dropped 0 bases and J dropped 6; count of bases not matched to a gene: 1.

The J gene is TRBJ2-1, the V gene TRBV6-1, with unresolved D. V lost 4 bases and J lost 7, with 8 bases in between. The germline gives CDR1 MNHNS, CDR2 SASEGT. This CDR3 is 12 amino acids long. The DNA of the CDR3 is TGTGCCAGCAGTGTCGCGGCGAATGAGCAGTTCTTC. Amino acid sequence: CASSVAANEQFF.

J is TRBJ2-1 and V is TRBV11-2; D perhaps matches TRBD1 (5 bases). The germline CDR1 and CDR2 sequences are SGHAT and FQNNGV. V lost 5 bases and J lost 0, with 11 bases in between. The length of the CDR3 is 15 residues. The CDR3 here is CASSRTGDSYNEQFF. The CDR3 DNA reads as TGTGCCAGCAGCCGAACAGGTGACTCCTACAATGAGCAGTTCTTC.

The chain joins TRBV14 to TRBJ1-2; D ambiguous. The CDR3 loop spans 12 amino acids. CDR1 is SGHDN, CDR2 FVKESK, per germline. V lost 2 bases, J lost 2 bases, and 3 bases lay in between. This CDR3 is CASSQLNYGYTF. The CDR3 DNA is TGTGCCAGCAGCCAATTGAACTATGGCTACACCTTC.

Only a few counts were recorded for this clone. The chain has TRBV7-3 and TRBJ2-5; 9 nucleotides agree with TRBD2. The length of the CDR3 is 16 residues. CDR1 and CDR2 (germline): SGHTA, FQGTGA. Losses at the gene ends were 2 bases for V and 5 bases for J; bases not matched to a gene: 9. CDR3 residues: CASSLFPASGAETQYF. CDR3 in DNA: TGTGCCAGCAGCTTATTCCCAGCTAGCGGGGCGGAGACCCAGTACTTC.

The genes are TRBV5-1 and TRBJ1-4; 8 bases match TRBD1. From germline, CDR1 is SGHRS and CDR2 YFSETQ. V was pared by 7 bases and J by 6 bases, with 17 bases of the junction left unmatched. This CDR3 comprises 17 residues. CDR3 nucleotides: TGCGCCAGCTGCACCGCGGAAACAGGGGGGAGGGATGAAAAACTGTTTTTT. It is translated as CASCTAETGGRDEKLFF.

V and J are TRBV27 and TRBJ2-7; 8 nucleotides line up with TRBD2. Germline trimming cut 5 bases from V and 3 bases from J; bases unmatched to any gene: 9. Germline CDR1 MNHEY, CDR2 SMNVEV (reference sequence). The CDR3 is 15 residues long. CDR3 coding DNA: TGTGCCAGCAGTCCAGGACTAGCAGTTTTCTACGAGCAGTACTTC. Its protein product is CASSPGLAVFYEQYF.

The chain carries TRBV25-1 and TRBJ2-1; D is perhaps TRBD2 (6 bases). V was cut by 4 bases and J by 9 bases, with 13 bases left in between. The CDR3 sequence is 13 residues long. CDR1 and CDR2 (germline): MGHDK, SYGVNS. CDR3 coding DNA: TGTGCCAGCAGTGCCTTCGAGGGAGGTGAGCAGTTCTTC. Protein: CASSAFEGGEQFF.

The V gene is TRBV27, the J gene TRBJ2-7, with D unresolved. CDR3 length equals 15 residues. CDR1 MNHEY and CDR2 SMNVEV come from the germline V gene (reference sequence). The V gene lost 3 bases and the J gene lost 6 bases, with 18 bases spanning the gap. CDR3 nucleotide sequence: TGTGCCAGCAGTTTCCAGCAAGGGTACGGTTCCGAGCAGTACTTC. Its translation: CASSFQQGYGSEQYF.

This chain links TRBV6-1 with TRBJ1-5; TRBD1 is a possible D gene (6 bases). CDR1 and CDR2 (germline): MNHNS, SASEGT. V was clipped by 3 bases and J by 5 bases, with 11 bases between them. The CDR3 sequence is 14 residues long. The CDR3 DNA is TGTGCCAGCAGTGACGGCGACAGGTATCAGCCCCAGCATTTT. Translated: CASSDGDRYQPQHF.

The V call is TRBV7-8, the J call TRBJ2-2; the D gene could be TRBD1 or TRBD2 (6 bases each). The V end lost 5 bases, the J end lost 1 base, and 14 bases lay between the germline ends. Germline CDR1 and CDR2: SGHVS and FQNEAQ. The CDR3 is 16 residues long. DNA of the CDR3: TGTGCCAGCAGCGAACAGGGACTGGGGAACACCGGGGAGCTGTTTTTT. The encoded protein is CASSEQGLGNTGELFF.

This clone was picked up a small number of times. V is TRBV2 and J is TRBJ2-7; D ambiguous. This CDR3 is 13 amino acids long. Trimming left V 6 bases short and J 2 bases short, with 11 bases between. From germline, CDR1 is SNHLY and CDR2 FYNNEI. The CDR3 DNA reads TGTGCCAGCAGCCAGGAGAAGACCTACGAGCAGTACTTC. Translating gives CASSQEKTYEQYF.

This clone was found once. This CDR3 is CASSLEGALLEQYF. DNA for the CDR3: TGTGCCAGCAGCTTAGAGGGGGCGCTTCTCGAGCAGTACTTC. The chain carries TRBV7-8 and TRBJ2-7; 7 bases map to TRBD1. The CDR3 is 14 amino acids. With 1 base clipped from V and 6 bases from J, the junction kept 6 bases outside the gene matches. Germline CDR1 SGHVS, CDR2 FQNEAQ.